Given below is one T cell receptor (beta chain) in context. Its antigen is still unknown. TCRdb's copy holds only in-frame clones and misses some; the assay was immunoSEQ multiplex PCR. This sample yields about 110,000 clones, of which 89% are seen a single time; about 20% belongs to the top ten. The germline V gene has CDR1 SGHRS and CDR2 YFSETQ. CDR3 length equals 18 residues. V lost 5 bases and J lost 3; bases outside the gene matches: 12. The record originates from a study of PD-1 blockade in classical Hodgkin lymphoma. Patients all relapsed after autologous stem cell transplantation, and there was variation in brentuximab vedotin exposure. Broader study findings: What caused the repertoire differences, perhaps disease activity or prior therapy, remains undefined.

Sequencing was performed on peripheral blood mononuclear cells (PBMCs), taken before the second cycle of nivolumab. The sequence was obtained from a human donor with classical Hodgkin lymphoma. The chain is built from TRBV5-1 and TRBJ2-4; 12 bases align to TRBD2. The CDR3 here is CASSDGLAGTVGKNIQYF. CDR3 DNA sequence: TGCGCCAGCAGTGACGGACTAGCGGGAACGGTTGGCAAAAACATTCAGTACTTC.